This T cell receptor (beta chain) was profiled in a study of human T cells and chemical hapten exposure. On the study more broadly: Patients having alopecia areata, totalis or universalis were mostly female.

Via MiXCR, TCRdb re-called the RACE reads, giving one row per CDR3 protein. The sample carries 80,000 to 100,000 distinct CDR3 sequences, roughly a tenth recorded once. The CDR3 contains 13 residues. Germline V gene lookup returns CDR1 MNHNS and CDR2 SASEGT. With 7 bases removed from V and 5 bases from J, the gap between germline ends came to 14 bases. Specified time point: pre-sensitization, week 0. Treatment meaning: therapeutic diphenylcyclopropenone sensitization with weekly scalp DPC. Sequencing started from total RNA isolated from unfractionated whole blood. The TCR sequence derives from a woman between 40 and 50 years old with alopecia areata. Some clones in this sample may be carry-over from other donors' samples. This chain connects TRBV6-1 to TRBJ1-1; D is ambiguous. This specimen consisted of whole blood, obtained in connection with sensitization to the hapten diphenylcyclopropenone (DPC). The CDR3 DNA reads as TGTGCCAGCATCCCCCCTAAAGGGACTGAAGCTTTCTTT. Protein sequence: CASIPPKGTEAFF.